The 21 T cell receptor beta chains in this list originate from one sample, sequenced in a study of blood T cell repertoires in COVID-19. Profiling relied on immunoSEQ multiplex PCR, and the TCRdb table lists in-frame clones only, not all of them. The repertoire consists of about 380,000 clones, with around 87% occurring once and the leading ten covering under 1.5%. The material sequenced was PBMCs or T cells enriched from blood (not recorded which). The receptor set was obtained from a man younger than 40 who had recovered from COVID-19.

The gene calls are TRBV6-5 and TRBJ1-4, with TRBD1 matching over 10 bases. The CDR3 loop spans 15 amino acids. V lost 5 bases, J lost 7 bases, and 7 bases stayed unmatched. Germline lookup yields CDR1 MNHEY and CDR2 SVGAGI. The CDR3: CASSTTDRGSEKLFF. The CDR3 DNA reads as TGTGCCAGCAGTACCACGGACAGGGGGAGTGAAAAACTGTTTTTT.

On this clone itself: The sample contains more than one DNA sequence encoding this CDR3. J is TRBJ1-6 and V is TRBV6-5; TRBD1 matches 8 bases. Looked up from germline, CDR1 is MNHEY and CDR2 is SVGAGI. V lost 4 bases to trimming and J lost 7 bases; unmatched junction nucleotides: 3. The CDR3 sequence is 14 residues long. CDR3 sequence (DNA): TGTGCCAGCAGTTCCAGACAGGGGAATTCACCCCTCCACTTT. Its translation: CASSSRQGNSPLHF.

The chain is built from TRBV19 and TRBJ1-1; D is unclear. V shed 8 bases and J shed 2 bases, with 9 bases lying between them. The germline V gene encodes CDR1 LNHDA and CDR2 SQIVND (reference sequence). The CDR3 is 12 amino acids. The CDR3: CASLDINTEAFF. Here the CDR3 DNA reads TGTGCCAGTTTAGACATAAACACTGAAGCTTTCTTT.

The chain employs TRBV15 and TRBJ1-5; 8 bases are a match to TRBD1. The CDR3 is 17 amino acids. Germline trimming cut 2 bases from V and 1 base from J; bases unmatched to any gene: 7. The germline V gene has CDR1 LNHNV and CDR2 YYDKDF (reference sequence). The CDR3 sequence is CATSRSIGQGSNQPQHF. The CDR3 nucleotides read TGTGCCACCAGCAGAAGTATCGGACAGGGAAGCAATCAGCCCCAGCATTTT.

V is TRBV6-6 and J is TRBJ1-6; tentatively, D is TRBD1 (5 bases). V was pared by 3 bases and J by 7 bases, with 10 bases between. Germline CDR1 is MNHNY and CDR2 is SVGAGI (reference sequence). The CDR3 is 14 amino acids. The CDR3 DNA follows: TGTGCCAGCAGTTATTCACAGGAGAATTCACCCCTCCACTTT. Protein sequence: CASSYSQENSPLHF.

The J gene is TRBJ1-2, the V gene TRBV10-3; D may be TRBD1 (5 bases). Germline assignment: CDR1 ENHRY and CDR2 SYGVKD. The V end lost 6 bases, the J end lost 4 bases, and 18 bases lay between the germline ends. The CDR3 loop spans 15 amino acids. CDR3 in amino acids: CAISALKTESYGYTF. CDR3 in DNA: TGTGCCATCAGCGCCCTAAAGACAGAGAGCTATGGCTACACCTTC.

Comment on this clone: Other DNA sequences from this sample encode an identical CDR3 as well. The chain combines TRBV9 with TRBJ2-3, with D perhaps TRBD2 (7 bases). Trimming took off 0 bases at V and 2 bases at J, with 13 bases between the two ends. Per the germline V gene, CDR1 is SGDLS and CDR2 is YYNGEE. The CDR3 totals 16 residues. CDR3 nucleotides: TGTGCCAGCAGCGTAGGAACGGGGGGCTTCACAGATACGCAGTATTTT. Amino acids: CASSVGTGGFTDTQYF.

The J gene is TRBJ1-1, the V gene TRBV9; no firm D call. The length of the CDR3 is 13 residues. CDR1 and CDR2 from the germline V gene are SGDLS and YYNGEE. V lost 3 bases and J lost 0, with 6 bases in between. DNA for the CDR3: TGTGCCAGCAGCGGGCGGATGAACACTGAAGCTTTCTTT. The encoded protein is CASSGRMNTEAFF.

This sequence joins TRBV11-2 and TRBJ2-7; D gene uncertain. The CDR3 has 16 amino acids. The V and J ends lost 5 bases and 2 bases respectively, with 19 bases between them. CDR1 is SGHAT and CDR2 is FQNNGV in the germline V gene. In DNA form, the CDR3 reads TGTGCCAGCAGCCCCTTCATCGAGGTGTTTACCTACGAGCAGTACTTC. Translation: CASSPFIEVFTYEQYF. The complete variable domain, with remaining parts taken from reference TRBV11-2 and TRBJ2-7, reads EAGVAQSPRYKIIEKRQSVAFWCNPISGHATLYWYQQILGQGPKLLIQFQNNGVVDDSQLPKDRFSAERLKGVDSTLKIQPAKLEDSAVYLCASSPFIEVFTYEQYFGPGTRLTVT.

The chain employs TRBV7-2 and TRBJ2-2; 7 bases line up with TRBD1. Trimming took 5 bases from V and 7 from J; bases not matched to a gene: 10. This CDR3 comprises 15 residues. Germline V gives CDR1 SGHTA, CDR2 FQGNSA. The chain's CDR3 is CASSPARGFRGELFF. The CDR3 DNA is TGTGCCAGCAGCCCCGCCAGGGGGTTTCGCGGGGAGCTGTTTTTT.

The chain employs TRBV6-5 and TRBJ1-2, with D perhaps TRBD1 (6 bases). V gave up 6 bases and J gave up 1 base, with 15 bases separating them. The CDR3 has 15 residues. Per germline, CDR1 MNHEY and CDR2 SVGAGI. CDR3 in DNA: TGTGCCAGCAGGGCCCCATGGGGGCTTAACTATGGCTACACCTTC. Its translation: CASRAPWGLNYGYTF.

This clone came up a few times. The chain has TRBV2 and TRBJ2-2; 7 nucleotides agree with TRBD2. The CDR3 length is 15 residues. V lost 1 base to trimming and J lost 4 bases; unmatched junction nucleotides: 3. Looked up from germline, CDR1 is SNHLY and CDR2 is FYNNEI. CDR3 DNA: TGTGCCAGCAGTGAAGAGGTAGCGGGCACCGGGGAGCTGTTTTTT. Its translation is CASSEEVAGTGELFF.

The rearrangement uses TRBV10-3 and TRBJ2-7; the match to TRBD2 covers 7 bases. CDR1 is ENHRY and CDR2 is SYGVKD in the germline V gene. V dropped 7 bases and J dropped 6; count of bases not matched to a gene: 9. The length of the CDR3 is 13 residues. The CDR3 sequence: CAIKGAGRSEQYF. The DNA of the CDR3 is TGTGCCATCAAAGGGGCCGGGAGGTCCGAGCAGTACTTC.

The chain recombines TRBV19 with TRBJ2-6; 10 bases line up with TRBD1. CDR3 length equals 18 residues. CDR1 is LNHDA, CDR2 SQIVND, per germline (reference sequence). V shed 1 base, J shed 3 bases, and the junction held 6 bases outside the gene matches. CDR3 region: CASSIGWDRGVGANVLTF. CDR3 sequence (DNA): TGTGCCAGTAGTATAGGTTGGGACAGGGGAGTTGGGGCCAACGTCCTGACTTTC.

The chain uses TRBV2 and TRBJ1-5; D gene uncertain. The germline V gene has CDR1 SNHLY and CDR2 FYNNEI. Trimming stripped 2 bases from V and 5 bases from J, with 7 bases between. The CDR3 spans 13 residues. CDR3 in amino acids: CASSENRYQPQHF. CDR3 DNA: TGTGCCAGCAGTGAAAACAGATATCAGCCCCAGCATTTT.

The chain combines TRBV2 with TRBJ2-2; 7 nucleotides agree with TRBD2. The CDR3 runs 16 residues. Germline V gene lookup returns CDR1 SNHLY and CDR2 FYNNEI. The V and J ends lost 6 bases and 4 bases, in that order; junction bases with no gene match: 11. This CDR3 is CASSQGRGWGTGELFF. CDR3 DNA: TGTGCCAGCAGCCAAGGGAGGGGATGGGGCACCGGGGAGCTGTTTTTT.

The chain links TRBV14 to TRBJ2-2; D perhaps matches TRBD1 (6 bases). V gave up 6 bases and J gave up 5 bases, with 10 bases separating them. The CDR3 totals 13 residues. CDR1 is SGHDN and CDR2 is FVKESK in the germline V gene. The CDR3 coding sequence is TGTGCCAGCAGTCTACAGGGAACCGGGGAGCTGTTTTTT. Protein sequence: CASSLQGTGELFF.

This clone is a singleton in its sample. The chain recombines TRBV3-1 (or the pseudogene TRBV3-2) with TRBJ1-4; tentatively, D is TRBD1 (5 bases). Trimming pared 1 base from V and 7 bases from J, leaving 7 bases between. CDR1 is LGHDT and CDR2 is YNNKEL in the germline V gene (reference sequence). There are 13 residues in the CDR3. CDR3 nucleotides: TGTGCCAGCAGCCAAGCCGGGGGTGAAAAACTGTTTTTT. It specifies CASSQAGGEKLFF.

V and J are TRBV29-1 and TRBJ2-5; 10 bases fit TRBD2. CDR1 and CDR2 from the germline V gene are SQVTM and ANQGSEA. The V segment lost 0 bases and the J segment 6 bases; nucleotides outside the gene matches: 16. This CDR3 is 18 amino acids long. The CDR3 DNA is TGCAGCGTTGAAGATCCCCTAGCGGGAGCCCGGGGGGGGAAGACCCAGTACTTC. Its protein product is CSVEDPLAGARGGKTQYF.

The chain employs TRBV7-6 and TRBJ2-3, with D possibly TRBD1 on 6 matching bases. The V end was cut by 3 bases, the J end by 2 bases, with 9 bases between. The CDR3 is made up of 14 amino acids. Germline assignment: CDR1 SGHVS and CDR2 FNYEAQ. CDR3 sequence: CASSLRTATDTQYF. For the CDR3, the DNA is TGTGCCAGCAGCTTGCGGACAGCCACAGATACGCAGTATTTT.

The chain recombines TRBV5-1 with TRBJ1-3; the match to TRBD1 covers 8 bases. V shed 2 bases, J shed 8 bases, and the junction held 3 bases outside the gene matches. The V gene's germline CDR1 is SGHRS and CDR2 YFSETQ. This CDR3 has 13 amino acids. This chain's CDR3 is CASSFGTGDTIYF. The DNA of the CDR3 is TGCGCCAGCAGCTTCGGGACAGGAGACACCATATATTTT.